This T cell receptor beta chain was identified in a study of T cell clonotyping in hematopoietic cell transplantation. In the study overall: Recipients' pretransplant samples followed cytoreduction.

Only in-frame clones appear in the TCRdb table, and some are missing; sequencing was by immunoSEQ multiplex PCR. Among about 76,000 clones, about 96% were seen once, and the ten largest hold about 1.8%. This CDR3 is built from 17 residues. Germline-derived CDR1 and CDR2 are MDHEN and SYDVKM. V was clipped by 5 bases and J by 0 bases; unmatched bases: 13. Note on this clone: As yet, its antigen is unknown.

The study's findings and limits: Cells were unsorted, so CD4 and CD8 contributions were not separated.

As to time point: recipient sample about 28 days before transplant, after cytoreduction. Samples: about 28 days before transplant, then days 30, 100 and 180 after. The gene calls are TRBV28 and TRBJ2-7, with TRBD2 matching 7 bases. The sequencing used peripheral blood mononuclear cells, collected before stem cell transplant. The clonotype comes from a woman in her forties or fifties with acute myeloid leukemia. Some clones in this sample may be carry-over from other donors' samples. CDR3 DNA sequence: TGTGCCAGCAGTCCCCGGGGAGCGGGAAGGAGCTCCTACGAGCAGTACTTC. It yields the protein CASSPRGAGRSSYEQYF.